The 31 T cell receptor beta chains in this list originate from one sample, sequenced in a study of blood T cell repertoires in COVID-19. Profiled with immunoSEQ multiplex PCR; TCRdb holds only in-frame clones, not every one. This table has roughly 49,000 clones, around 65% appearing once. Material: peripheral blood. These receptors originate from a woman in her sixties or seventies with acute or convalescent COVID-19.

The V and J genes are TRBV28 and TRBJ1-1; 8 nucleotides match TRBD1. The CDR3 totals 13 residues. CDR1 is MDHEN, CDR2 SYDVKM, per germline. Unmatched junction bases numbered 3, after V lost 1 base and J lost 8 bases. In DNA, the CDR3 is TGTGCCAGCAGTTTATACAGGGGGGGCGAAGCTTTCTTT. This gives the protein CASSLYRGGEAFF.

This chain links TRBV7-3 with TRBJ2-1, with 7 bases that match TRBD2. V shed 5 bases and J 4 bases; nucleotides not matched to a gene: 5. This CDR3 has 14 amino acids. CDR1 and CDR2 (germline): SGHTA, FQGTGA. CDR3 amino acids: CASSRHSGYNEQFF. CDR3 in DNA: TGTGCCAGCAGCCGTCATAGCGGGTACAATGAGCAGTTCTTC.

J is TRBJ2-7 and V is TRBV28, with D possibly being TRBD1 (6 bases). The CDR3 length is 15 residues. Germline assignment: CDR1 MDHEN and CDR2 SYDVKM. V was shortened by 3 bases and J by 0 bases, with 12 bases between the two germline ends. The CDR3 bases are TGTGCCAGCAGTTTCTGGGGGCTGTCCTCCTACGAGCAGTACTTC. This codes for CASSFWGLSSYEQYF.

Only one count was recorded for this clone. The chain employs TRBV18 and TRBJ1-2; TRBD1 agrees at 12 bases. Trimming removed 5 bases from V and 8 bases from J; junction bases left unmatched: 6. Germline-derived CDR1 and CDR2 are KGHSH and LQKENI. This CDR3 comprises 14 residues. The CDR3, as DNA: TGTGCCAGCTCAAAGGGACAGGGGGCGCAAGGCTACACCTTC. This encodes CASSKGQGAQGYTF.

V usage is TRBV15 and J usage is TRBJ2-2; D ambiguous. The CDR3 covers 15 residues. Between the trimmed V and J ends, which lost 0 bases and 5 bases, there was a span of 10 bases. Germline CDR1 and CDR2: LNHNV and YYDKDF (reference sequence). Written as DNA, the CDR3 is TGTGCCACCAGCAGAGATCGTCACTCGACCGGGGAGCTGTTTTTT. This translates into CATSRDRHSTGELFF.

The V call is TRBV7-8, the J call TRBJ2-7, with 8 bases fitting TRBD2. V lost 3 bases to trimming and J lost 0 bases; unmatched junction nucleotides: 4. The length of the CDR3 is 15 residues. Germline values: CDR1 SGHVS, CDR2 FQNEAQ. The CDR3 is CASSLQLADSYEQYF. The CDR3 DNA sequence: TGTGCCAGCAGCTTGCAACTAGCGGACTCCTACGAGCAGTACTTC.

This sequence joins TRBV2 and TRBJ2-7; TRBD1 is a possible D gene (6 bases). This CDR3 region has 11 residues. The V gene lost 8 bases and the J gene lost 3 bases, with 8 bases spanning the gap. Germline assignment: CDR1 SNHLY and CDR2 FYNNEI. The CDR3 reads CASRQDYEQYF. The CDR3 DNA is TGTGCCAGCCGACAGGACTACGAGCAGTACTTC.

The DNA for the CDR3 is TGTGCCAGCAGCCAATCGATGGGGGCTGGCTATGGCTACACCTTC. It encodes CASSQSMGAGYGYTF. The chain recombines TRBV3-1 (or the pseudogene TRBV3-2) with TRBJ1-2, with D possibly matching TRBD1 (6 bases). Germline V gene sequence: CDR1 LGHDT, CDR2 YNNKEL (reference sequence). The CDR3 loop spans 15 amino acids. The V end was cut by 2 bases, the J end by 4 bases, with 14 bases between.

The CDR3 is CASGGDRTRGYTF. DNA for the CDR3: TGTGCCAGCGGGGGAGACCGGACTAGGGGCTACACCTTC. V usage is TRBV28 and J usage is TRBJ1-2; tentatively, D is TRBD1 (5 bases). The ends were cut back, 8 bases at V and 8 bases at J, with 18 bases in the middle. Germline V gene sequence: CDR1 MDHEN, CDR2 SYDVKM. CDR3 size: 13 residues.

This clone came up once. The rearrangement joins TRBV3-1 (or the pseudogene TRBV3-2) to TRBJ2-5; TRBD1 matches 8 bases. In germline, CDR1 is LGHDT, CDR2 YNNKEL (reference sequence). J was trimmed by 5 bases and V by 2 bases; bases with no gene match: 4. This CDR3 has 14 amino acids. CDR3 amino acids: CASSQQDRVETQYF. In DNA form, the CDR3 reads TGTGCCAGCAGCCAACAGGACAGGGTGGAGACCCAGTACTTC.

The chain joins TRBV6-2 or TRBV6-3 to TRBJ1-1; no clear D gene. V shed 5 bases and J shed 4 bases, with 14 bases lying between them. This CDR3 region has 14 residues. The germline V gene encodes CDR1 MNHEY and CDR2 SVGEGT. The CDR3 region has the DNA TGTGCCAGCAGTCCACGGGATCCCCTCACTGAAGCTTTCTTT. Protein product: CASSPRDPLTEAFF.

CDR3 nucleotide sequence: TGCAGCGTTAGCTTTGGAGGAGTGACCGGGAAAAACATTCAGTACTTC. Its translation is CSVSFGGVTGKNIQYF. J is TRBJ2-4 and V is TRBV29-1; D possibly corresponds to TRBD2 (5 bases). Germline loops: CDR1 SQVTM, CDR2 ANQGSEA. The CDR3 is made up of 16 amino acids. The germline V and J ends were trimmed by 5 bases and 4 bases, with 21 bases remaining between them.

The V gene is TRBV5-1, the J gene TRBJ1-5; 7 bases map to TRBD1. This CDR3 spans 15 amino acids. Looked up from germline, CDR1 is SGHRS and CDR2 is YFSETQ. The V segment lost 3 bases and the J segment 0 bases; nucleotides outside the gene matches: 3. CDR3 region: CASSWGTASNQPQHF. In DNA, the CDR3 is TGCGCCAGCAGCTGGGGGACAGCTAGCAATCAGCCCCAGCATTTT.

This clone was seen a handful of times. This chain uses TRBV2 with TRBJ1-4; 9 nucleotides match TRBD1. Germline loops: CDR1 SNHLY, CDR2 FYNNEI. V lost 7 bases and J lost 5; bases outside the gene matches: 5. The CDR3 consists of 14 residues. The CDR3 sequence: CASNQDRGNEKLFF. CDR3 in DNA: TGTGCCAGCAATCAGGACAGGGGAAATGAAAAACTGTTTTTT. The whole variable domain, remainder taken from reference TRBV2 and TRBJ1-4, is EPEVTQTPSHQVTQMGQEVILRCVPISNHLYFYWYRQILGQKVEFLVSFYNNEISEKSEIFDDQFSVERPDGSNFTLKIRSTKLEDSAMYFCASNQDRGNEKLFFGSGTQLSVL.

This clone turned up a few times. The CDR3 loop is CASTRGGLGSPLHF. The CDR3, as DNA: TGTGCCAGCACTCGGGGGGGGCTAGGGTCACCCCTCCACTTT. The chain recombines TRBV6-5 with TRBJ1-6, with D perhaps TRBD1 (6 bases). The CDR3 has 14 residues. V shed 7 bases and J shed 10 bases, with 17 bases lying between them. CDR1 is MNHEY and CDR2 is SVGAGI in the germline V gene.

This clone was seen only a few times. Other nucleotide sequences from this sample produce the same CDR3. The rearrangement uses TRBV3-1 (or the pseudogene TRBV3-2) and TRBJ1-1; no clear D. Trimming pared 1 base from V and 8 bases from J, leaving 11 bases between. This CDR3 has 13 amino acids. The germline gives CDR1 LGHDT, CDR2 YNNKEL (reference sequence). In DNA form, the CDR3 reads TGTGCCAGCAGCCAAGTTAGGAGCGGGGAAGCTTTCTTT. This sequence encodes CASSQVRSGEAFF.

In DNA, the CDR3 is TGCGCCAGCAGCCAACGGGACTATGGCTACACCTTC. It codes for CASSQRDYGYTF. The chain carries TRBV4-1 and TRBJ1-2; unclear D gene. V shed 2 bases and J shed 3 bases, with 4 bases lying between them. CDR1 is MGHRA, CDR2 YSYEKL, per germline. This CDR3 has 12 residues.

The chain employs TRBV4-1 and TRBJ2-7; perhaps TRBD2 as D (6 bases). The CDR3 is made up of 17 amino acids. CDR1 and CDR2 from the germline V gene are MGHRA and YSYEKL. Trimming took off 3 bases at V and 2 bases at J, with 20 bases between the two ends. The DNA of the CDR3 is TGCGCCAGCAGCCAGGGGGACGGGACTTCGAAAACCTACGAGCAGTACTTC. This sequence encodes CASSQGDGTSKTYEQYF.

This chain links TRBV25-1 with TRBJ2-3, with 8 bases fitting TRBD2. Per germline, CDR1 MGHDK and CDR2 SYGVNS. The CDR3 has 15 residues. With V trimmed by 7 bases and J by 0 bases, 6 bases remained unmatched. Here the CDR3 DNA reads TGTGCCAGCATTCGACTAGCGCTTAGCACAGATACGCAGTATTTT. This sequence encodes CASIRLALSTDTQYF.

V is TRBV3-1 (or the pseudogene TRBV3-2) and J is TRBJ1-1; 12 bases are a match to TRBD1. Unmatched junction bases numbered 8, after V lost 3 bases and J lost 6 bases. CDR1 LGHDT and CDR2 YNNKEL come from the germline V gene (reference sequence). The CDR3 extends over 16 amino acids. The CDR3 bases are TGTGCCAGCAGCCATTGGGGGGACAGGGGGCTTCCTGAAGCTTTCTTT. As protein: CASSHWGDRGLPEAFF.

The chain combines TRBV7-3 with TRBJ2-2, with 9 bases aligning to TRBD2. This CDR3 is built from 16 residues. Trimming removed 5 bases from V and 0 bases from J; junction bases left unmatched: 4. CDR1 and CDR2 from the germline V gene are SGHTA and FQGTGA. The CDR3, as DNA: TGTGCCAGCAGCATTCTAGCGGGGCCGAACACCGGGGAGCTGTTTTTT. It encodes CASSILAGPNTGELFF.

J is TRBJ2-7 and V is TRBV5-5; perhaps TRBD2 as D (6 bases). Deletions cut 0 bases from V and 4 bases from J, with 11 bases between. This CDR3 region has 14 residues. Germline CDR1 SGHKS, CDR2 YYEKEE (reference sequence). CDR3: CASSLEHGGYEQYF. As DNA, the CDR3 is TGTGCCAGCAGCTTGGAACATGGGGGGTACGAGCAGTACTTC. The variable domain in full, completed from reference TRBV5-5 and TRBJ2-7, reads DAGVTQSPTHLIKTRGQQVTLRCSPISGHKSVSWYQQVLGQGPQFIFQYYEKEERGRGNFPDRFSARQFPNYSSELNVNALLLGDSALYLCASSLEHGGYEQYFGPGTRLTVT.

The chain has TRBV28 and TRBJ2-2; tentatively, D is TRBD1 (7 bases). V was shortened by 7 bases and J by 6 bases, with 27 bases between the two germline ends. In germline, CDR1 is MDHEN, CDR2 SYDVKM. This CDR3 is built from 18 residues. The CDR3 DNA sequence: TGTGCCAGCACCCATAGGAGGGCTAACACAGGGGCCCCCGGGGAGCTGTTTTTT. It yields the protein CASTHRRANTGAPGELFF.

Within the sample, this clone is large. This sequence joins TRBV28 and TRBJ1-4; 9 bases agree with TRBD1. The ends lost 7 bases at V and 3 bases at J; junction bases unmatched: 9. The CDR3 length is 16 residues. The germline V gene encodes CDR1 MDHEN and CDR2 SYDVKM. The CDR3 sequence is CASNQMDRGPNEKLFF. CDR3 nucleotides: TGTGCCAGCAACCAAATGGACAGGGGACCTAATGAAAAACTGTTTTTT.

On this clone: The sample has other DNA sequences that encode this CDR3 too. The CDR3 coding sequence is TGTGCCAGCAGCCGACAGGGTACTGGAAACACCATATATTTT. Translated: CASSRQGTGNTIYF. The chain uses TRBV5-6 and TRBJ1-3, with TRBD1 matching over 7 bases. Germline CDR1 is SGHDT and CDR2 is YYEEEE. The CDR3 totals 14 residues. Germline trimming cut 4 bases from V and 2 bases from J; bases unmatched to any gene: 3.

This clone has only a few counts. The rearrangement uses TRBV29-1 and TRBJ1-1, with D possibly being TRBD1 (6 bases). The CDR3 contains 10 residues. V lost 4 bases and J 9 bases, leaving 9 bases between the germline ends. CDR1 and CDR2 (germline): SQVTM, ANQGSEA. Here the CDR3 reads CSVGTEKAFF. In DNA, the CDR3 is TGCAGCGTTGGGACAGAGAAAGCTTTCTTT.

The chain is built from TRBV5-5 and TRBJ1-5; possible D gene TRBD1, 6 bases. The CDR3 extends over 13 amino acids. Germline CDR1 is SGHKS and CDR2 is YYEKEE (reference sequence). Trimming pared 1 base from V and 4 bases from J, leaving 6 bases between. CDR3 protein: CASSLRGNQPQHF. The CDR3 nucleotides are TGTGCCAGCAGCTTGAGGGGGAATCAGCCCCAGCATTTT.

V gene TRBV4-3 combines with J gene TRBJ1-6, with TRBD1 identical over 10 bases. V was clipped by 1 base and J by 9 bases; unmatched bases: 3. Germline-derived CDR1 and CDR2 are LGHNA and YSLEER. The CDR3 is 15 residues long. The chain's CDR3 is CASSQGDRGLSPLHF. The CDR3 DNA sequence: TGCGCCAGCAGCCAAGGAGACAGGGGGCTTTCACCCCTCCACTTT.

A note on this clone: One end of the junction varies from germline; a read error may be responsible. This chain connects TRBV11-2 to TRBJ1-1; 12 bases align to TRBD1. Germline CDR1 reads SGHAT; CDR2 reads FQNNGV. The CDR3 extends over 14 amino acids. The DNA of the CDR3 is TGTGCCAGCAGCTCGAGTGGGACAGGGGGCCGTCGTGTCTTT. The encoded protein is CASSSSGTGGRRVF. The whole variable domain, remainder taken from reference TRBV11-2 and TRBJ1-1, is EAGVAQSPRYKIIEKRQSVAFWCNPISGHATLYWYQQILGQGPKLLIQFQNNGVVDDSQLPKDRFSAERLKGVDSTLKIQPAKLEDSAVYLCASSSSGTGGRRVFGQGTRLTVV.

This clone was observed a handful of times. The V gene is TRBV5-4, the J gene TRBJ1-2; D is perhaps TRBD1 (5 bases). Germline loops: CDR1 SGHNT, CDR2 YYREEE (reference sequence). V dropped 0 bases and J dropped 5 bases, with 11 bases sitting between them. There are 14 residues in the CDR3. CDR3 amino acids: CASSLVVEGYGYTF. The CDR3 DNA is TGTGCCAGCAGCTTGGTGGTGGAGGGGTATGGCTACACCTTC.

V gene TRBV6-4 combines with J gene TRBJ2-2; no firm D call. Germline CDR1 is MRHNA and CDR2 is SNTAGT. The CDR3 contains 17 residues. Trimming took 0 bases from V and 0 from J, leaving 11 bases between them. CDR3 coding DNA: TGTGCCAGCAGTGACTCGAGCTTAGAGTCGAACACCGGGGAGCTGTTTTTT. Its protein product is CASSDSSLESNTGELFF.